A selection of T cell receptor beta chains follows, all from one sample in a study of T cell changes during pregnancy in multiple sclerosis. The assay was immunoSEQ multiplex PCR, and TCRdb's table has in-frame clones only and misses some. The repertoire includes about 70,000 clones, 94% of them detected once, and 0.5% to 0.65% sits in the top ten. The specimen was peripheral blood, collected in the third trimester of pregnancy. The receptors come from a female donor with multiple sclerosis, enrolled in a pregnancy study. Each CDR3 is given with its conserved first and last residue. Fields, in order: V gene, J gene, D gene, clone size, CDR3 DNA, CDR3 protein. The D gene is left open where the match is weak. A clone size is listed for some rows: how often the clone was seen (once, few, many), or a class if it is expanded.

TRBV25-1	TRBJ2-5	NA	NA	TGTGCCAGCAGTGAATCTCCACTAGAGACCCAGTACTTC	CASSESPLETQYF
TRBV27	TRBJ2-1	TRBD2	NA	TGTGCCAGCAGTTTTGTAGGACTAGCGCGTTACAATGAGCAGTTCTTC	CASSFVGLARYNEQFF
TRBV5-4	TRBJ1-5	TRBD1	NA	TGTGCCAGCAGCGTGACAGGGGGTGGCAATCAGCCCCAGCATTTT	CASSVTGGGNQPQHF
TRBV5-6	TRBJ1-4	TRBD1	NA	TGTGCCAGCAGCTTTGTTGGACAGGAGGAAAAACTGTTTTTT	CASSFVGQEEKLFF
TRBV30	TRBJ1-4	NA	NA	TGTGCCTGGGAGCGGGCGGGGCGACAAGAAAAACTGTTTTTT	CAWERAGRQEKLFF
TRBV6-5	TRBJ2-1	TRBD1	NA	TGTGCCAGCAGTTATTCCGGACAGGGGTCAAATGAGCAGTTCTTC	CASSYSGQGSNEQFF
TRBV6-1	TRBJ1-2	TRBD1	NA	TGTGCCAGCAGTGAATGGGGGACAGGGGTCGGCTACACCTTC	CASSEWGTGVGYTF
TRBV5-6	TRBJ2-1	TRBD2	NA	TGTGCCAGCAGCTCCACCCGGGGGGGACCCTACAATGAGCAGTTCTTC	CASSSTRGGPYNEQFF
TRBV7-9	TRBJ2-6	TRBD2	NA	TGTGCCAGCAGCTTTGGACTAGGGGGGGCCAACGTCCTGACTTTC	CASSFGLGGANVLTF
TRBV6-6	TRBJ1-2	TRBD1	NA	TGTGCCAGCAGTTGGACAGGGGGCAGCGGCTACACCTTC	CASSWTGGSGYTF
TRBV6-5	TRBJ2-3	NA	NA	TGTGCCAGCAGTAGGACTCATACCACAGATACGCAGTATTTT	CASSRTHTTDTQYF
TRBV2	TRBJ2-3	TRBD1	NA	TGTGCCAGCAGATCAACCGACAGGGTTAGGGCAGATACGCAGTATTTT	CASRSTDRVRADTQYF
TRBV5-4	TRBJ2-3	NA	NA	TGTGCCAGCAGCGAGGACTTAGGTACGCAGTATTTT	CASSEDLGTQYF
TRBV9	TRBJ1-3	TRBD1	NA	TGTGCCAGCAGCCAAATACCGGGACAGGGTTTTGGAAACACCATATATTTT	CASSQIPGQGFGNTIYF
TRBV9	TRBJ1-4	TRBD1	NA	TGTGCCAGCTCGACAGGGACGAATGAAAAACTGTTTTTT	CASSTGTNEKLFF
TRBV5-4	TRBJ1-1	TRBD1	once	TGTGCCAGCAGCATACAGGGGCTCTACACTGAAGCTTTCTTT	CASSIQGLYTEAFF
TRBV7-2	TRBJ2-7	NA	NA	TGTGCCAGCAGCTTATTCAACGAGCAGTACTTC	CASSLFNEQYF
TRBV5-5	TRBJ2-7	NA	NA	TGTGCCAGCAGCTTGTTATCAGGGAGGTTCGAGCAGTACTTC	CASSLLSGRFEQYF
TRBV2	TRBJ2-7	TRBD2	NA	TGTGCCAGCATTCTGACTAGCGGAGTCTACGAGCAGTACTTC	CASILTSGVYEQYF
TRBV5-1	TRBJ2-5	NA	NA	TGCGCCAGCAGCTTGGATAGGGGGGGCTTGGAGACCCAGTACTTC	CASSLDRGGLETQYF
TRBV7-2	TRBJ2-3	TRBD2	NA	TGTGCCAGCAGCCCGACTAGCGGGAGGACAGATACGCAGTATTTT	CASSPTSGRTDTQYF
TRBV6-5	TRBJ2-7	TRBD2	once	TGTGCCAGCAGTTACGGGCGGGGGGCCTACGAGCAGTACTTC	CASSYGRGAYEQYF
TRBV6-4	TRBJ2-2	NA	once	TGTGCCAGCAGCGCCCGGGACATCACCGGGGAGCTGTTTTTT	CASSARDITGELFF
TRBV5-1	TRBJ2-6	TRBD1	once	TGCGCCAGCAGAAACGTCCAGGGGGCTTCTGGGGCCAACGTCCTGACTTTC	CASRNVQGASGANVLTF
TRBV5-4	TRBJ1-2	TRBD1	NA	TGTGCCAGCAGCCCGGACAGGAACTATGGCTACACCTTC	CASSPDRNYGYTF
TRBV19	TRBJ1-4	NA	NA	TGTGCCAGTAAGGAGGTGGCCGTTTATGAAAAACTGTTTTTT	CASKEVAVYEKLFF
TRBV9	TRBJ2-6	NA	NA	TGTGCCAGCAGCGTTGCAGGGTCCGGGGCCAACGTCCTGACTTTC	CASSVAGSGANVLTF
TRBV5-1	TRBJ1-5	NA	NA	TGCGCCAGCAGCGATGGGGGGGACAATCAGCCCCAGCATTTT	CASSDGGDNQPQHF
TRBV6-4	TRBJ1-1	TRBD1	NA	TGTGCCAGCAGTGACTCGAATACAGGGGCATTTACTGAAGCTTTCTTT	CASSDSNTGAFTEAFF
TRBV11-2	TRBJ2-7	TRBD1	NA	TGTGCCACCATGGGACAGGGTTACGAGCAGTACTTC	CATMGQGYEQYF
TRBV11-2	TRBJ1-6	TRBD1	NA	TGTGCCAGCTGCTGGGACAGCCGATTTAATTCACCCCTCCACTTT	CASCWDSRFNSPLHF
TRBV6-1	TRBJ2-5	TRBD2	NA	TGTGCCAGCAGTGAAGACGGCGGGGGGCAAGAGACCCAGTACTTC	CASSEDGGGQETQYF
TRBV7-2	TRBJ2-5	NA	NA	TGTGCCAGCAGCTTTCCGGGACTGCAGCAAGAGACCCAGTACTTC	CASSFPGLQQETQYF
TRBV13	TRBJ1-1	TRBD1	NA	TGTGCCAGCAGCGCCCCCGGGACAGGGGACACTGAAGCTTTCTTT	CASSAPGTGDTEAFF
TRBV4-3	TRBJ2-2	NA	NA	TGCGCCAGCAATCGCGGGGCCGGAACCGGGGAGCTGTTTTTT	CASNRGAGTGELFF
TRBV27	TRBJ2-1	TRBD2	once	TGTGCCAGCAGTTCTCTAGCGGGGGGGGTCTACAATGAGCAGTTCTTC	CASSSLAGGVYNEQFF
TRBV12-5	TRBJ1-1	NA	NA	TGTGCTAGTGGTTTGGGTGGACAGACTGAAGCTTTCTTT	CASGLGGQTEAFF